The present TCR beta chain was sequenced within a study of Ad26.COV2.S vaccination and SARS-CoV-2 variants. Whole-study results and caveats: Estimates derived from TCR breadth and depth analyses may have underestimated total T cell responses. Substantial breadth in spike-specific CD8+ and CD4+ T cell responses was reportedly seen after vaccination. Vaccine recipients surpassed placebo recipients in spike-specific TCR breadth. Recipients of vaccine and of placebo showed similar breadth of their non-spike TCR repertoires.

Generated by immunoSEQ multiplex PCR, the TCRdb table keeps only in-frame clones and is missing some. The repertoire includes about 350,000 clones, just over 90% of them detected once, and under 4% sits in the top ten. Turning to this clone: Its antigen is unknown.

The CDR3 is made up of 17 amino acids. V was clipped by 0 bases and J by 2 bases; unmatched bases: 3. Germline values: CDR1 PRHDT, CDR2 FYEKMQ (reference sequence). The material sequenced was peripheral blood, taken after recovery from COVID-19. This clonotype was sampled from a human donor who had recovered from COVID-19. The chain recombines TRBV13 with TRBJ2-1; the match to TRBD2 covers 11 bases. The CDR3 sequence: CASSLGLAGVPYNEQFF. CDR3 coding DNA: TGTGCCAGCAGCTTAGGACTAGCGGGGGTCCCCTACAATGAGCAGTTCTTC.